Listed here are 8 T cell receptor beta chains from one sample, sequenced in a study of identical twins. TCRdb re-derived calls from the 5' RACE reads in MiXCR, one entry per CDR3 protein. This table has roughly 690,000 distinct CDR3 sequences, approximately 6.1% appearing once. Sequenced input: naive T cells sorted from blood. The receptors were gathered from a young man in good health.

CDR3 region: CASSYGGIPEAFF. CDR3 bases: TGTGCCAGCAGTTACGGGGGTATCCCTGAAGCTTTCTTT. This chain joins TRBV6-2 or TRBV6-3 and TRBJ1-1; D is perhaps TRBD1 (5 bases). The V end lost 2 bases, the J end lost 6 bases, and 10 bases lay between the germline ends. Germline V gene sequence: CDR1 MNHEY, CDR2 SVGEGT. This CDR3 has 13 residues.

This clonotype appeared a few times. The rearrangement uses TRBV15 and TRBJ2-1, with TRBD1 identical over 7 bases. The germline V gene has CDR1 LNHNV and CDR2 YYDKDF (reference sequence). V gave up 1 base and J gave up 5 bases; unmatched junction bases: 5. The CDR3 is 15 residues long. The CDR3: CATSRVGGRDNEQFF. The CDR3 DNA sequence: TGTGCCACCAGCAGAGTAGGGGGCCGGGACAATGAGCAGTTCTTC.

The chain recombines TRBV15 with TRBJ2-2; 7 nucleotides line up with TRBD1. CDR1 LNHNV and CDR2 YYDKDF come from the germline V gene (reference sequence). V shed 0 bases and J 2 bases; nucleotides not matched to a gene: 9. The CDR3 contains 18 residues. DNA for the CDR3: TGTGCCACCAGCAGAGAATCCGGACAGGTTTATAACACCGGGGAGCTGTTTTTT. It specifies CATSRESGQVYNTGELFF.

The V and J genes are TRBV5-5 and TRBJ1-6; D unclear. Germline CDR1 is SGHKS and CDR2 is YYEKEE (reference sequence). Trimming took 4 bases from V and 0 from J, leaving 11 bases between them. This CDR3 spans 16 amino acids. The CDR3 DNA reads as TGTGCCAGCAGCCGAGACTGGAGCTCCTATAATTCACCCCTCCACTTT. Amino acid sequence: CASSRDWSSYNSPLHF.

V usage is TRBV9 and J usage is TRBJ2-7; D is undetermined. The V gene's germline CDR1 is SGDLS and CDR2 YYNGEE. The V gene lost 0 bases and the J gene lost 2 bases, with 9 bases spanning the gap. This CDR3 comprises 14 residues. This chain's CDR3 is CASSVGYRAYEQYF. CDR3 nucleotide sequence: TGTGCCAGCAGCGTAGGTTACAGAGCCTACGAGCAGTACTTC.

This clonotype has at least ten counts. V gene TRBV5-5 combines with J gene TRBJ2-1; the match to TRBD2 covers 10 bases. This CDR3 contains 16 residues. From germline, CDR1 is SGHKS and CDR2 YYEKEE (reference sequence). J was trimmed by 2 bases and V by 4 bases; bases with no gene match: 6. The CDR3 nucleotides are TGTGCCAGCAGCATACCGGGACTAGCGACCTACAATGAGCAGTTCTTC. Its translation is CASSIPGLATYNEQFF.

This clonotype was seen more than once but under ten times. CDR3 in amino acids: CATLTLGTGRAFF. CDR3 in DNA: TGTGCCACCCTCACCCTGGGAACAGGTCGAGCTTTCTTT. The chain recombines TRBV6-1 with TRBJ1-1, with D maybe TRBD1 (5 bases). CDR3 length: 13 residues. The V and J ends lost 10 bases and 10 bases respectively, with 22 bases between them. Germline V lookup: CDR1 MNHNS, CDR2 SASEGT.

At least ten counts were recorded for this clonotype. The chain uses TRBV10-3 and TRBJ2-1, with a weak D call TRBD2 (5 bases). Germline CDR1 and CDR2: ENHRY and SYGVKD. The CDR3 has 15 residues. Trimming took 4 bases from V and 3 from J, leaving 13 bases between them. The CDR3 loop is CAISATEGYYNEQFF. Written as DNA, the CDR3 is TGTGCCATCAGTGCCACCGAGGGTTACTACAATGAGCAGTTCTTC.